This T cell receptor beta chain appears in the sequencing data of a study of T cells in Graves' hyperthyroidism and ophthalmopathy. The V and J ends lost 0 bases and 2 bases respectively, with 9 bases between them. The V gene's germline CDR1 is SGDLS and CDR2 YYNGEE. This CDR3 is built from 14 residues. This clonotype was counted ten times or more. Amplified regions were TCR beta CDR3 sequences from RNA transcripts. TCR CDR3 regions were first amplified by RT-PCR with HTBI primers. Each CDR3 protein is one row after TCRdb ran MiXCR on the multiplex PCR reads. The table has fewer than 550,000 distinct CDR3 sequences, around a sixth seen once.

Sequencing input: blood. This receptor was taken from a woman aged 18-29 years with Graves' hyperthyroidism. The V call is TRBV9, the J call TRBJ2-7; D perhaps matches TRBD2 (6 bases). The CDR3 DNA is TGTGCCAGCAGCGTAGCGGGGGAGACCTACGAGCAGTACTTC. It translates to CASSVAGETYEQYF.